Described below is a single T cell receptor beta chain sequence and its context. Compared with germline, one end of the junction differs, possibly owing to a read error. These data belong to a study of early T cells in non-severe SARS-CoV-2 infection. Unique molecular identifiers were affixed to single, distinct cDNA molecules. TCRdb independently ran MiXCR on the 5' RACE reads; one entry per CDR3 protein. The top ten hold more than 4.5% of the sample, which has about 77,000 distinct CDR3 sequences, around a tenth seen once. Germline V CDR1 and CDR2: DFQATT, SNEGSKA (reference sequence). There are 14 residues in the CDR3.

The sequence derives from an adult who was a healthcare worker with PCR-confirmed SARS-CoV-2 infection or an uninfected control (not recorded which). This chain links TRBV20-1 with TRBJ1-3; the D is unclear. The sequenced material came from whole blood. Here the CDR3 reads CCARGPLLKDTIYF. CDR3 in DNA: TGCTGTGCTAGAGGGCCCCTCCTGAAGGACACCATATATTTT.